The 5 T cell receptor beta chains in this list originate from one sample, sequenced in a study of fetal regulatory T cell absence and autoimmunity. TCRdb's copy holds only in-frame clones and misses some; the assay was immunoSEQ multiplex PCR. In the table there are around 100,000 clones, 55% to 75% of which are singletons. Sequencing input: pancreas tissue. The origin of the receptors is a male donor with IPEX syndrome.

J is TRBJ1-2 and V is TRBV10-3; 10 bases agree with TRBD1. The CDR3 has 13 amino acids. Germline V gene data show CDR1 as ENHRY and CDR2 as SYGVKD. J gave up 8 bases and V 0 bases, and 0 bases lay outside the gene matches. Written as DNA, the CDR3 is TGTGCCATCAGTGAGTCGACAGGGGGCGGCTACACCTTC. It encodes CAISESTGGGYTF.

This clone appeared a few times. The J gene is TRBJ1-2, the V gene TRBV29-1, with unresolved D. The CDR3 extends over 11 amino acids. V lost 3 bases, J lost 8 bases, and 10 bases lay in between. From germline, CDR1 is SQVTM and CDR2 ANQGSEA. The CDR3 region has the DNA TGCAGCGTTGATACCCTCTGGGGCTACACCTTC. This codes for CSVDTLWGYTF.

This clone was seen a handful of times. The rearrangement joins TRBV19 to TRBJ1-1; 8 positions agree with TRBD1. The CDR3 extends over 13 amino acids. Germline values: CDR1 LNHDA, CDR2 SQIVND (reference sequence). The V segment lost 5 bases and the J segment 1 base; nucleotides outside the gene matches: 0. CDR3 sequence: CASSDRGNTEAFF. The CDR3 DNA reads TGTGCCAGTAGTGACAGGGGGAACACTGAAGCTTTCTTT. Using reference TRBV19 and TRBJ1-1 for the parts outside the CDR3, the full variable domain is DGGITQSPKYLFRKEGQNVTLSCEQNLNHDAMYWYRQDPGQGLRLIYYSQIVNDFQKGDIAEGYSVSREKKESFPLTVTSAQKNPTAFYLCASSDRGNTEAFFGQGTRLTVV.

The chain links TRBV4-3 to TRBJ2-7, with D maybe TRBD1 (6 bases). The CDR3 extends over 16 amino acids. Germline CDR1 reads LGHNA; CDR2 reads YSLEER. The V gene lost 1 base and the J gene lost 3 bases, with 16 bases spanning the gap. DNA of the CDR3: TGCGCCAGCAGCCAAGGGCAGGGGAACCCCCTCTACGAGCAGTACTTC. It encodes CASSQGQGNPLYEQYF.

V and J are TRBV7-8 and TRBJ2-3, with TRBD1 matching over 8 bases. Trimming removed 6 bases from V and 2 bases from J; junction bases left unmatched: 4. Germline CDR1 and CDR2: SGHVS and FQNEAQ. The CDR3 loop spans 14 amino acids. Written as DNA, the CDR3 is TGTGCCAGCAGGGACAGGGACGTCACAGATACGCAGTATTTT. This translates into CASRDRDVTDTQYF.